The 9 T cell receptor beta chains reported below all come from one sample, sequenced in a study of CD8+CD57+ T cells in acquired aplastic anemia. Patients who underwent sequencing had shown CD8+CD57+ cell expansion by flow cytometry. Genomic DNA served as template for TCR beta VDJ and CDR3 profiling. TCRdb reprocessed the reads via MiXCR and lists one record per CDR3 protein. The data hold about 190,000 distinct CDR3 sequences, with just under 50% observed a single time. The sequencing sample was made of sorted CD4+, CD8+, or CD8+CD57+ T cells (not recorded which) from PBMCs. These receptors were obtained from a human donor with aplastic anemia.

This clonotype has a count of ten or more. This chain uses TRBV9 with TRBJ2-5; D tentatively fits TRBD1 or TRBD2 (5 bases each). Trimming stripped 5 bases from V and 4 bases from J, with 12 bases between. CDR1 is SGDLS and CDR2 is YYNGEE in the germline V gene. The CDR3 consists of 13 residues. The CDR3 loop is CASSVERGETQYF. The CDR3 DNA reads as TGTGCCAGCAGTGTCGAGAGGGGAGAGACCCAGTACTTC.

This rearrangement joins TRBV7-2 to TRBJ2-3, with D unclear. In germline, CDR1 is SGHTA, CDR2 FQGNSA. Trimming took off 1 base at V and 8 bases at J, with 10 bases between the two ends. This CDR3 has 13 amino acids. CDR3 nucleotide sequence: TGTGCCAGCAGCTTAGGGGTCGAGAGTACGCAGTATTTT. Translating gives CASSLGVESTQYF.

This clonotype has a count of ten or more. This chain's CDR3 is CSARDLGIGYEQYF. The CDR3 nucleotides are TGCAGTGCTAGAGATCTGGGGATCGGCTACGAGCAGTACTTC. This sequence joins TRBV20-1 and TRBJ2-7; D is undetermined. The CDR3 has 14 amino acids. V lost 0 bases and J lost 3, with 12 bases in between. Germline assignment: CDR1 DFQATT and CDR2 SNEGSKA (reference sequence).

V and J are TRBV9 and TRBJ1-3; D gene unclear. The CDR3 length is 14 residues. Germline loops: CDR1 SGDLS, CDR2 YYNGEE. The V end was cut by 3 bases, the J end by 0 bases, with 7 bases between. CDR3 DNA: TGTGCCAGCAGCGAGACGGTCTCTGGAAACACCATATATTTT. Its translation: CASSETVSGNTIYF.

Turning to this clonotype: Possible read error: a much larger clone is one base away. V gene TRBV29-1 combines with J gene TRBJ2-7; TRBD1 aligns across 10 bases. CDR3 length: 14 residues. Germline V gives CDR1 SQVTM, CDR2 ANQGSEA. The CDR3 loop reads CSVNGQGVTYGQYF. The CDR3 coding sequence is TGCAGCGTTAACGGACAGGGGGTAACCTACGGGCAGTACTTC.

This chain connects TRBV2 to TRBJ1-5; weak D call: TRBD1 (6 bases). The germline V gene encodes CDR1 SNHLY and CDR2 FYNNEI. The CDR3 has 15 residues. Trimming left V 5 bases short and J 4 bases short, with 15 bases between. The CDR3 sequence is CASSSGRTVNQPQHF. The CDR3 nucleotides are TGTGCCAGCAGTTCAGGACGGACAGTTAATCAGCCCCAGCATTTT.

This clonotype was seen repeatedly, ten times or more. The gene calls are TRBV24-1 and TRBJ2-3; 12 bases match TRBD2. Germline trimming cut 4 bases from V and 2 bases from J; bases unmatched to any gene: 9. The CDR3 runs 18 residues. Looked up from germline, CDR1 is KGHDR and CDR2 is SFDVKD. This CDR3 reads CATSDPGTSGRFTDTQYF. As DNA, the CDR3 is TGTGCCACCAGTGACCCCGGGACTAGCGGGCGGTTCACAGATACGCAGTATTTT.

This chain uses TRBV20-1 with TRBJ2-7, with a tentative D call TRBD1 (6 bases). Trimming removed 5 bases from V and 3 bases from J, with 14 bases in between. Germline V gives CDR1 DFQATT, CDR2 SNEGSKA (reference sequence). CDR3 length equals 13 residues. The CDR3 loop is CSAAQGRDYEQYF. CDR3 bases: TGCAGTGCTGCACAGGGTCGAGACTACGAGCAGTACTTC.

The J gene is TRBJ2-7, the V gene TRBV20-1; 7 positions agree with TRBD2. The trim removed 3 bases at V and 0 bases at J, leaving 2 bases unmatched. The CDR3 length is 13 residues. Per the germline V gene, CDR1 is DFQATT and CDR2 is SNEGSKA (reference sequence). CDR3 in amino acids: CSARGGSSYEQYF. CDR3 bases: TGCAGTGCTAGGGGGGGGAGCTCCTACGAGCAGTACTTC.